This T cell receptor beta chain was recovered during a study of blood T cell repertoires in COVID-19 (dated by TCRdb to the early 2020s). About the study as a whole: Collaborator samples came from the United States, Italy and Spain and covered acute and convalescent phases of COVID-19. The material from the prospective study consisted of cDNA or gDNA derived from T cells, B-cell-depleted T cells, or PBMCs. Deeply sampled blood TCRbeta repertoires from subjects exposed to, actively infected with, or recovered from COVID-19 were included in the dataset. A freely available public database, intended as a resource for researchers studying the immune response to SARS-CoV-2, is where the repertoires were released. The samples were drawn from the first 160 participants of the ongoing ImmuneRACE study and from 1,254 subjects provided by 6 global collaborators. A de-identified subject ID, COVID-19 status, age in years and sex were almost always included in the sample metadata. Where available, HLA class I and class II types were obtained from metadata supplied by the sample provider rather than from assay-based typing.

Summary of the overall study and its limitations: The quantity of clinical and demographic metadata differed by source and by participant and was supplied without curation.

The collaborating institutions used their own protocols to collect whole blood in K2EDTA tubes. For TCRbeta analysis, collaborators shipped samples in one of three forms: frozen whole blood, isolated PBMCs, or DNA extracted from either of those sample types. In the case of this clone: The antigen it binds to is not known. Base-call qualities are not available, and no considerably larger clone is one nucleotide away.

From the cysteine through the phenylalanine, the CDR3 covers 16 amino acids. Only the CDR3 DNA is retained, 48 bases long and in frame from the first base. The V end gives up 0 bases and the J end 6 bases, leaving 3 bases in the junction not matched to a gene. CDR1 and CDR2 (SGHNT, YYREEE) derive from the germline V gene (reference sequence). The immunoSEQ Assay, a bias-controlled multiplex PCR, was used to amplify TCRbeta CDR3 regions from genomic DNA. Under the source paper's analysis protocol: The number of nucleated cells in each sample was estimated by amplification of reference gene primers within the assay. To quantify the absolute abundance of each unique TCRbeta CDR3 rearrangement, sequence reads were collapsed and filtered. For each sample, productive Simpson clonality was calculated as the square root of Simpson's diversity index across productive rearrangements. TCRdb carries this immuneACCESS record with in-frame sequences only. Its versions omit some clonotypes, under half of them owing to an unresolved V gene in the studies checked, with the rest unexplained. The V and J calls and clone size were taken over from that table, and D and trimming were inferred from the DNA. The sample has 310,000 or so clones on record, roughly 86% of them singletons. Jointly, the top ten make up around 1.5% of the sample.

Recombination connected TRBV5-4 to TRBJ2-2, and 12 junction bases match TRBD2. Sequencing was performed on peripheral blood. The sequence derives from a woman aged 45-60 years with acute or convalescent COVID-19. The DNA reads TGTGCCAGCAGCTTGGACCTAGCGGGAGGGGCCGGGGAGCTGTTTTTT. This gives the protein CASSLDLAGGAGELFF.